The 14 T cell receptor beta chains presented below share a single source sample, sequenced in a study of beta chain features in type 1 diabetes. The authors reverse transcribed all of the isolated RNA, so sequencing captured expressed TCRB transcripts. Clones were read by immunoSEQ multiplex PCR, and TCRdb kept only the in-frame ones, dropping some. In the table there are about 130,000 clones, about a tenth of which are singletons. The sample taken for sequencing was central memory CD4+ T cells from blood. These receptors were taken from a man aged 18 to 30 in good health.

This clone has just a few counts. V and J are TRBV7-3 and TRBJ2-7; 12 bases align to TRBD1. V shed 3 bases and J 6 bases; nucleotides not matched to a gene: 3. CDR1 and CDR2 from the germline V gene are SGHTA and FQGTGA. The CDR3 extends over 14 amino acids. CDR3 sequence reads: CASSFGTGGAEQYF. The CDR3 DNA sequence: TGTGCCAGCAGCTTTGGGACAGGGGGCGCCGAGCAGTACTTC.

J is TRBJ2-3 and V is TRBV28; 9 nucleotides agree with TRBD2. Looked up from germline, CDR1 is MDHEN and CDR2 is SYDVKM. CDR3 length: 17 amino acids. After removal of 5 bases from V and 1 base from J, the junction contained 10 bases not matched to a gene. The CDR3 loop is CASSGPGAGGGTDTQYF. CDR3 bases: TGTGCCAGCAGTGGCCCGGGGGCGGGGGGGGGCACAGATACGCAGTATTTT.

This clone was observed a few times. V gene TRBV27 combines with J gene TRBJ2-7, with TRBD1 as a possible D gene (6 bases). The germline CDR1 and CDR2 sequences are MNHEY and SMNVEV (reference sequence). Trimming removed 1 base from V and 7 bases from J, with 20 bases in between. This CDR3 is built from 16 residues. The CDR3 sequence is CASSLLGVQGAREQYF. CDR3 nucleotides: TGTGCCAGCAGTTTATTGGGAGTACAGGGAGCGAGGGAGCAGTACTTC.

There are a few counts of this clone. CDR3: CASRRGTVAAETQYF. The CDR3 DNA reads as TGTGCCAGCAGGAGGGGGACAGTGGCTGCGGAGACCCAGTACTTC. The chain has TRBV7-2 and TRBJ2-5; 7 bases match TRBD1. V was clipped by 6 bases and J by 5 bases; unmatched bases: 12. CDR1 and CDR2 from the germline V gene are SGHTA and FQGNSA. CDR3 length: 15 residues. The full variable domain, completed using reference TRBV7-2 and TRBJ2-5, is GAGVSQSPSNKVTEKGKDVELRCDPISGHTALYWYRQSLGQGLEFLIYFQGNSAPDKSGLPSDRFSAERTGGSVSTLTIQRTQQEDSAVYLCASRRGTVAAETQYFGPGTRLLVL.

As for this clone: Other DNA sequences in this specimen translate into the identical CDR3. The rearrangement uses TRBV9 and TRBJ2-5; 7 bases match TRBD1. V gave up 4 bases and J gave up 1 base; unmatched junction bases: 1. The length of the CDR3 is 13 residues. In germline, CDR1 is SGDLS, CDR2 YYNGEE. The CDR3 nucleotides are TGTGCCAGCAGCAGGGACAGCCAAGAGACCCAGTACTTC. This sequence encodes CASSRDSQETQYF. Looking up the rest from reference TRBV9 and TRBJ2-5 gives the full variable domain: DSGVTQTPKHLITATGQRVTLRCSPRSGDLSVYWYQQSLDQGLQFLIQYYNGEERAKGNILERFSAQQFPDLHSELNLSSLELGDSALYFCASSRDSQETQYFGPGTRLLVL.

The chain recombines TRBV7-2 with TRBJ2-7; possible D gene TRBD2, 6 bases. The CDR3 has 14 amino acids. V was trimmed by 6 bases and J by 0 bases, leaving 12 bases between them. Per the germline V gene, CDR1 is SGHTA and CDR2 is FQGNSA. As DNA, the CDR3 is TGTGCCAGCAGGGTAGGCGGGGCCTCCTACGAGCAGTACTTC. This gives the protein CASRVGGASYEQYF.

The chain links TRBV19 to TRBJ2-5; 11 positions agree with TRBD2. Trimming removed 0 bases from V and 5 bases from J; junction bases left unmatched: 8. The CDR3 has 17 amino acids. Germline assignment: CDR1 LNHDA and CDR2 SQIVND (reference sequence). This chain's CDR3 is CASSIDSGTSGWETQYF. The CDR3 DNA sequence: TGTGCCAGTAGTATAGATTCGGGGACTAGCGGCTGGGAGACCCAGTACTTC. Variable domain in full (rest from reference TRBV19 and TRBJ2-5): DGGITQSPKYLFRKEGQNVTLSCEQNLNHDAMYWYRQDPGQGLRLIYYSQIVNDFQKGDIAEGYSVSREKKESFPLTVTSAQKNPTAFYLCASSIDSGTSGWETQYFGPGTRLLVL.

The chain links TRBV4-3 to TRBJ2-6, with D possibly matching TRBD1 (5 bases). The CDR3 consists of 17 residues. Germline CDR1 reads LGHNA; CDR2 reads YSLEER. V lost 4 bases and J 0 bases, leaving 13 bases between the germline ends. In nucleotides, the CDR3 is TGCGCCAGCAGCCCTCAGGGTAGGGGCTCTGGGGCCAACGTCCTGACTTTC. Translated, it gives CASSPQGRGSGANVLTF.

A few counts support this clone. The genes are TRBV6-1 and TRBJ2-5; D is perhaps TRBD1 (7 bases). V gave up 5 bases and J gave up 5 bases, with 18 bases separating them. The CDR3 covers 15 residues. The germline V gene encodes CDR1 MNHNS and CDR2 SASEGT. For the CDR3, the DNA is TGTGCCAGCAGTCCAAGACAGGGCGGAGGGGAGACCCAGTACTTC. Its protein product is CASSPRQGGGETQYF.

This clone was detected a few times. V usage is TRBV7-9 and J usage is TRBJ2-5; TRBD2 aligns across 7 bases. This CDR3 has 15 residues. With V trimmed by 2 bases and J by 2 bases, 5 bases remained unmatched. Per the germline V gene, CDR1 is SEHNR and CDR2 is FQNEAQ (reference sequence). The CDR3 sequence is CASSLRLAKQETQYF. CDR3 DNA sequence: TGTGCCAGCAGCTTACGACTAGCCAAACAAGAGACCCAGTACTTC.

This chain uses TRBV29-1 with TRBJ1-2, with 10 bases lining up with TRBD1. This CDR3 contains 12 residues. The V gene's germline CDR1 is SQVTM and CDR2 ANQGSEA. The V and J ends lost 5 bases and 12 bases, in that order; junction bases with no gene match: 9. CDR3 amino acids: CSVNPGQGFNTF. The CDR3 DNA reads as TGCAGCGTTAATCCGGGACAGGGGTTTAACACCTTC.

This chain connects TRBV5-1 to TRBJ2-7, with 8 nucleotides matching TRBD1. This CDR3 region has 14 residues. CDR1 SGHRS and CDR2 YFSETQ come from the germline V gene. Losses at the gene ends were 4 bases for V and 4 bases for J; bases not matched to a gene: 7. The CDR3 protein is CASSPDRGVYEQYF. The CDR3 region has the DNA TGCGCCAGCAGCCCAGACAGGGGAGTATACGAGCAGTACTTC.

The chain combines TRBV15 with TRBJ1-3; 8 bases are shared with TRBD1. Unmatched junction bases numbered 7, after V lost 8 bases and J lost 7 bases. This CDR3 spans 13 amino acids. Germline CDR1 and CDR2: LNHNV and YYDKDF (reference sequence). The CDR3 here is CATQRQGMNTIYF. CDR3 in DNA: TGTGCCACCCAACGACAGGGGATGAACACCATATATTTT.

This clone was counted at least ten times. The genes are TRBV28 and TRBJ2-5; D might be TRBD2 (5 bases). This CDR3 is 13 amino acids long. Germline CDR1 MDHEN, CDR2 SYDVKM. V was shortened by 10 bases and J by 1 base, with 13 bases between the two germline ends. As DNA, the CDR3 is TGTGCCACCTCTCGGGGTCCCCAAGAGACCCAGTACTTC. Amino acids: CATSRGPQETQYF. Combining the CDR3 with reference TRBV28 and TRBJ2-5 gives the whole variable domain DVKVTQSSRYLVKRTGEKVFLECVQDMDHENMFWYRQDPGLGLRLIYFSYDVKMKEKGDIPEGYSVSREKKERFSLILESASTNQTSMYLCATSRGPQETQYFGPGTRLLVL.